This T cell receptor (beta chain) was recovered during a study of OX40 agonist ivuxolimab in advanced cancers. Study-wide context: About 44% of patients had received prior checkpoint inhibitor therapy. Partial responses occurred in Three dose-escalation patients, one with hepatocellular carcinoma and two with cutaneous melanoma. Findings and limits, study-wide: Compared with others, partial responders at 0.1-3.0 mg/kg displayed clonal expansion among the lowest. Both blood CD4+ and CD8+ T cells showed clonal growth by week 6 at 0.1 to 3.0 mg/kg.

To note about this clone: As yet, its antigen is unknown.

The V gene's germline CDR1 is SGHNT and CDR2 YENEEA. Between the trimmed V and J ends, which lost 5 bases and 9 bases, there was a span of 17 bases. The CDR3 is 14 amino acids. Profiling relied on immunoSEQ multiplex PCR, and the TCRdb table lists in-frame clones only, not all of them. The table shows about 88,000 clones, with more than 75% occurring only once. This sample comprised CD4+ or CD8+ T cells sorted from blood, obtained in a trial of the OX40 agonist ivuxolimab. The chain has TRBV11-3 and TRBJ2-1; maybe TRBD2 (5 bases). The clonotype comes from an adult with an advanced solid tumor such as melanoma, head and neck, liver or kidney cancer. The CDR3 nucleotides are TGTGCCAGCAGCCCACCGGGATCCCCGGTTGAGCAGTTCTTC. As protein: CASSPPGSPVEQFF.